These 6 T cell receptor beta chains originate from one sample sequenced in a study of OX40 agonist ivuxolimab in advanced cancers. Repertoires were generated with immunoSEQ multiplex PCR, while TCRdb's copy carries only in-frame clones and drops some. The sample lists fewer than 40,000 clones; around nine tenths were seen once. Sequences were derived from CD4+ or CD8+ T cells sorted from blood, sampled in a trial of the OX40 agonist ivuxolimab. These TCRs come from an adult with an advanced solid tumor such as melanoma, head and neck, liver or kidney cancer.

The chain combines TRBV4-1 with TRBJ2-3; D remains unclear. The CDR3 consists of 16 residues. Germline assignment: CDR1 MGHRA and CDR2 YSYEKL. Trimming removed 0 bases from V and 0 bases from J, with 10 bases in between. In DNA, the CDR3 is TGCGCCAGCAGCCAAGAATACAGCTCTAGCACAGATACGCAGTATTTT. It specifies CASSQEYSSSTDTQYF.

This chain joins TRBV10-2 and TRBJ2-3; 7 nucleotides align to TRBD2. The J segment lost 1 base and the V segment lost 4 bases, leaving 2 bases of the junction unmatched. The CDR3 consists of 14 residues. Germline loops: CDR1 WSHSY, CDR2 SAAADI. The DNA of the CDR3 is TGCGCCAGCAGTGCGGGGGGTCGCACAGATACGCAGTATTTT. This translates into CASSAGGRTDTQYF.

CDR3 sequence (DNA): TGCGCCAGCAGCTTTACAGGGGGGAGTGGACAGCCCCAGCATTTT. Protein product: CASSFTGGSGQPQHF. This rearrangement joins TRBV5-1 to TRBJ1-5, with 8 bases aligning to TRBD1. V lost 2 bases, J lost 7 bases, and 8 bases stayed unmatched. The V gene's germline CDR1 is SGHRS and CDR2 YFSETQ. The CDR3 has 15 residues.

V usage is TRBV7-8 and J usage is TRBJ1-5, with unresolved D. V gave up 2 bases and J gave up 4 bases, with 12 bases separating them. Germline V gives CDR1 SGHVS, CDR2 FQNEAQ. The CDR3 is 15 residues long. CDR3 region: CASSLRSGINQPQHF. The CDR3 DNA is TGTGCCAGCAGCTTACGCTCGGGCATTAATCAGCCCCAGCATTTT.

The genes are TRBV10-2 and TRBJ2-6; D is unresolved. V shed 0 bases and J shed 1 base, with 4 bases lying between them. This CDR3 comprises 15 residues. Per the germline V gene, CDR1 is WSHSY and CDR2 is SAAADI. The CDR3 coding sequence is TGCGCCAGCAGTGAGTCTATTTCTGGGGCCAACGTCCTGACTTTC. Translating it yields CASSESISGANVLTF.

The chain recombines TRBV7-2 with TRBJ2-7; TRBD2 matches at 12 bases. The germline V gene has CDR1 SGHTA and CDR2 FQGNSA. Trimming took 1 base from V and 2 from J; bases not matched to a gene: 6. The CDR3 contains 17 residues. CDR3 residues: CASSLVSGLAGPYEQYF. The CDR3 nucleotides are TGTGCCAGCAGCTTAGTCAGCGGACTAGCGGGGCCCTACGAGCAGTACTTC.